This is a list of T cell receptor beta chains from one sample in a study of blood T cells in healthy people across ages. TCRdb re-called the 5' RACE reads with MiXCR, one entry per CDR3 protein. The repertoire holds roughly 720,000 distinct CDR3 sequences, with about 55% as singletons. The sequencing sample was made of blood. These receptor sequences come from an elderly man in good health. CDR3s include the opening cysteine and the closing phenylalanine or tryptophan. Each record gives: CDR3 length, V gene, CDR3 protein.

>15|TRBV20-1
CSARDWQGSNEKLFF
>14|TRBV6-6
CASSYNREPYEQYF
>13|TRBV20-1
CSAHPRDWETQYF
>13|TRBV5-1
CASILLLAVPQYF
>17|TRBV4-2
CASSRVPDREVHGGYTF
>14|TRBV30
CAWSGAGGGDEQFF
>16|TRBV6-1
CASSEITGGSGSPLHF
>16|TRBV7-9
CASSPGPAGVGGYAYF
>11|TRBV7-2
CASRTSDEQYF
>14|TRBV9
CASSLGIVGTEAFF
>12|TRBV2
CASSDDGWEQFF
>14|TRBV6-2/TRBV6-3
CASSYSGQGREQYF
>14|TRBV20-1
CSASSGTGFYEQYF
>14|TRBV20-1
CSARSTEGTDTQYF
>14|TRBV7-2
CASSRSTGTDTQYF
>14|TRBV7-9
CASSSLRNTYEQYF
>14|TRBV2
CASRGSSSYNEQFF
>15|TRBV2
CASSEWGRINQPQHF
>14|TRBV20-1
CSTRGRGANQPQHF
>13|TRBV20-1
CSAAELYTDTQYF
>16|TRBV2
CASGPRQRSYNSPLHF
>15|TRBV2
CVSTRNGLAGDIQYF
>12|TRBV20-1
CSASQDTGELFF
>14|TRBV7-2
CASSPRMGHRYAYF
>16|TRBV9
CASSEPPAGRTDTQYF
>14|TRBV3-1
CASSQGASRETQYF
>13|TRBV11-1
CASSSGNNQPQHF
>16|TRBV27
CASRLLRGVADTEAFF
>18|TRBV29-1
CSVEDLGFVSGWEYGYTF
>17|TRBV28
CASSFIGGDEGSYEQYF
>15|TRBV18
CASSPISSWSDEQYF
>16|TRBV7-9
CASSLGRGSHTSGQYF
>15|TRBV27
CASRRLAGHTDTQYF
>14|TRBV6-1
CASSEPGASYGYTF
>12|TRBV6-2/TRBV6-3
CASSKLADTQYF
>15|TRBV7-9
CASSYQRQGLGEQYF
>13|TRBV6-5
CASSLSSNYGYTF
>15|TRBV12-3/TRBV12-4
CASSDGMPSADTQYF
>14|TRBV24-1
CATSDRTGEETQYF
>13|TRBV9
CASSAGRGYEQYF
>11|TRBV10-3
CAISAEYEQYF
>16|TRBV7-3
CASSTGTSANTGELFF
>15|TRBV7-9
CASSPRRQMNTEAFF
>16|TRBV24-1
CATSDPGPKRADTQYF
>13|TRBV27
CASSSRTGSGYTF
>16|TRBV28
CAIRGQDYSGANVLTF
>13|TRBV2
CATRDSLPTEAFF
>14|TRBV2
CASRDGNSNQPQHF
>15|TRBV20-1
CSASVSSRGNQPQHF
>13|TRBV12-3/TRBV12-4
CASLGQFNQPQHF